The present TCR beta chain was sequenced within a study of T-cell memory formation after mild COVID-19. Study overall: TCR clusters largely stayed donor specific. Overall study results and limits: For contracting clones, CD4+ ones sat mainly in CM and EM, CD8+ in EMRA.

TCRdb processed the 5' RACE reads anew with MiXCR; each CDR3 protein has one entry. The sample contains hundreds of thousands of distinct CDR3 sequences, around a sixth of which appear only once. Remarks on this clonotype: Antigen unknown.

The CDR3 extends over 16 amino acids. V shed 0 bases and J shed 1 base, with 13 bases lying between them. Per the germline V gene, CDR1 is SGDLS and CDR2 is YYNGEE. The receptor comes from a man aged 18 to 29 who had mild COVID-19 (a few samples of this study predate the infection). Cell type and time point are not known. Sequenced material: PBMCs or a T cell subset sorted from them (not recorded which). V is TRBV9 and J is TRBJ2-5; the D gene is possibly TRBD2 (6 bases). The CDR3 is CASSVAATSVQETQYF. The CDR3 DNA reads TGTGCCAGCAGCGTAGCCGCGACTAGTGTCCAAGAGACCCAGTACTTC. The variable domain in full, completed from reference TRBV9 and TRBJ2-5, reads DSGVTQTPKHLITATGQRVTLRCSPRSGDLSVYWYQQSLDQGLQFLIQYYNGEERAKGNILERFSAQQFPDLHSELNLSSLELGDSALYFCASSVAATSVQETQYFGPGTRLLVL.